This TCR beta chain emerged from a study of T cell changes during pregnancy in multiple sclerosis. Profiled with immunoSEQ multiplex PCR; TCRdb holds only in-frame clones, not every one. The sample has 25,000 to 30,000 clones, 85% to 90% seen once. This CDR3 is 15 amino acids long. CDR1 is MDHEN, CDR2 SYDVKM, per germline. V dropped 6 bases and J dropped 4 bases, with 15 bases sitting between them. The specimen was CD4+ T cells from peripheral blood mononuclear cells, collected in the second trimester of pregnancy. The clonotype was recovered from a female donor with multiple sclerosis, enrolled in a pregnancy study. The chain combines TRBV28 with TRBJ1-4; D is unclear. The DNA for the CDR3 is TGTGCCAGCAGCCCCCCTCAGAGGTTTAATGAAAAACTGTTTTTT. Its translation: CASSPPQRFNEKLFF. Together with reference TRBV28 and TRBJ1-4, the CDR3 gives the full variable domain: DVKVTQSSRYLVKRTGEKVFLECVQDMDHENMFWYRQDPGLGLRLIYFSYDVKMKEKGDIPEGYSVSREKKERFSLILESASTNQTSMYLCASSPPQRFNEKLFFGSGTQLSVL.